This T cell receptor (beta chain) came from a study of regulatory T cells in long-lasting Graves disease. Time point reported: newly diagnosed GD, antithyroid drugs for less than 3 months. RNA isolated from PBMCs was used to make the TCR library. CDR3 length: 16 residues. CDR1 and CDR2 (germline): SEHNR, FQNEAQ (reference sequence). The junction had 7 bases not matched to a gene; V was cut back by 2 bases and J by 4 bases. Both iRepertoire HTBI primers and Arm-PCR of CDR3 regions were used to build the TCR beta libraries. In the authors' workflow: Spanning all samples, the identified segments comprised 60 to 80 TRBV and 14 to 15 TRBJ. A single record per CDR3 protein comes from TCRdb applying MiXCR to the multiplex PCR reads. Here the V and J calls rest on TCRdb's processing, not on the authors' analysis. The sample has some 600,000 distinct CDR3 sequences; around 16% are singletons. These same records also appear under a second study, on T cells in Graves' hyperthyroidism and ophthalmopathy. This second report adds: Carried out on the TCR CDR3, a first-round RT-PCR used the HTBI primer set.

This TCR derives from a man younger than 35 with Graves disease. The V call is TRBV7-9, the J call TRBJ2-5, with 10 bases aligning to TRBD2. The starting material was peripheral blood mononuclear cells (PBMCs), obtained at new diagnosis, from a patient treated with antithyroid drugs. The CDR3 loop reads CASSLPLAGEGETQYF. The CDR3, as DNA: TGTGCCAGCAGCTTACCGCTAGCGGGAGAGGGAGAGACCCAGTACTTC.